The 29 T cell receptor beta chains in this list originate from one sample, sequenced in a study of T cell clusters in autoimmune cytopenias. TRB was amplified from around 250 ng of peripheral blood genomic DNA per sample. TRB rearrangements were amplified by touch-down multiplex PCR with mixed TRB-A/B primers. After re-calling the multiplex PCR reads, TCRdb lists one entry per CDR3 protein, DNA absent. The clone table shows under 8,500 distinct CDR3 sequences, with the ten largest holding 5% to 7.5%. The sample was peripheral blood. The origin of the receptors is a human donor with an autoimmune cytopenia or autoimmune hepatitis (not recorded which).

This clonotype ranks as medium-sized in terms of frequency. V gene TRBV19 combines with J gene TRBJ2-1; the D call of TRBD2 rests on TCRdb alone, since no DNA is present to check it. The CDR3 is made up of 19 amino acids. Per the germline V gene, CDR1 is LNHDA and CDR2 is SQIVND (reference sequence). The CDR3 spells CASSRGLAGVSSSYNEQFF.

The chain carries TRBV5-1 and TRBJ1-3; without DNA, the TCRdb call of TRBD1 cannot be checked. The germline gives CDR1 SGHRS, CDR2 YFSETQ. The CDR3 consists of 16 residues. This chain's CDR3 is CASKSGTGPSGNTIYF.

The chain carries TRBV5-6 and TRBJ2-1. The CDR3 loop spans 13 amino acids. Germline assignment: CDR1 SGHDT and CDR2 YYEEEE. The CDR3: CASSFLGYNEQFF.

The CDR3: CASSLRTSETQYF. The gene calls are TRBV5-4 and TRBJ2-5; the TCRdb D gene call, TRBD2, has no DNA to confirm it. Germline V gene lookup returns CDR1 SGHNT and CDR2 YYREEE (reference sequence). There are 13 residues in the CDR3.

Considering frequency, this clonotype is medium-sized. The genes are TRBV30 and TRBJ2-5; lacking DNA, the TRBD2 call made by TCRdb goes unchecked. CDR1 GTSNPN and CDR2 SVGIG come from the germline V gene (reference sequence). The CDR3 loop spans 13 amino acids. CDR3 amino acids: CAWSVRGEGTQYF.

By frequency, this clonotype is medium-sized. This sequence joins TRBV6-5 and TRBJ2-3. CDR3 length: 13 amino acids. Germline loops: CDR1 MNHEY, CDR2 SVGAGI. The CDR3 loop is CASSYMGTDTQYF.

By frequency, this clonotype registers medium-sized. The rearrangement links TRBV13 to TRBJ1-2; the TCRdb D gene call, TRBD1, has no DNA to confirm it. CDR1 is PRHDT, CDR2 FYEKMQ, per germline (reference sequence). There are 14 residues in the CDR3. The CDR3 reads CASSQRGERDGYTF.

According to its frequency, this clonotype is medium-sized. The CDR3 spells CASSVDRARYTF. V usage is TRBV19 and J usage is TRBJ1-2; TCRdb indicates TRBD1, and absent DNA this call remains unverified. The CDR3 runs 12 residues. Germline lookup yields CDR1 LNHDA and CDR2 SQIVND (reference sequence).

This clonotype registers medium-sized (0.01 to 0.1%) by frequency. V and J are TRBV27 and TRBJ1-4; the D call of TRBD1 rests on TCRdb alone, since no DNA is present to check it. Germline V lookup: CDR1 MNHEY, CDR2 SMNVEV (reference sequence). This CDR3 is built from 16 residues. The CDR3 reads CASSLQGAGGYEKLFF.

The gene calls are TRBV15 and TRBJ2-7. CDR1 is LNHNV and CDR2 is YYDKDF in the germline V gene (reference sequence). The length of the CDR3 is 14 residues. The chain's CDR3 is CASSAIGAYYEQYF.

This clonotype counts as medium-sized (0.01 to 0.1%) by frequency. The chain carries TRBV5-6 and TRBJ2-3; the D gene TCRdb calls, TRBD2, cannot be checked with no DNA. CDR3 length: 16 residues. Germline CDR1 and CDR2: SGHDT and YYEEEE. The CDR3 sequence: CASSRDLAGGADTQYF.

This clonotype is called medium-sized (0.01 to 0.1%) based on its frequency. The chain uses TRBV30 and TRBJ2-7; TCRdb gives TRBD1 as the D gene, but with no DNA this cannot be confirmed. The CDR3 runs 11 residues. Germline CDR1 GTSNPN, CDR2 SVGIG (reference sequence). CDR3 residues: CAWTTGYEQYF.

This clonotype ranks as medium-sized in terms of frequency. This chain links TRBV19 with TRBJ1-1. The CDR3 is 12 amino acids. Looked up from germline, CDR1 is LNHDA and CDR2 is SQIVND (reference sequence). CDR3: CASSRVATEAFF.

The V and J genes are TRBV6-5 and TRBJ2-3; lacking DNA, the TRBD1 call made by TCRdb goes unchecked. This CDR3 comprises 13 residues. Germline values: CDR1 MNHEY, CDR2 SVGAGI. This CDR3 is CASSRPRTDTQYF.

V is TRBV6-4 and J is TRBJ2-1. The CDR3 totals 15 residues. Germline values: CDR1 MRHNA, CDR2 SNTAGT. The CDR3 is CASRVRQGPYNEQFF.

Measured by frequency, this clonotype is medium-sized (0.01 to 0.1%). V and J are TRBV6-2 or TRBV6-3 and TRBJ2-2. The CDR3 is 14 residues long. Germline CDR1 is MNHEY and CDR2 is SVGEGT. CDR3 loop: CASRSQANTGELFF.

The V call is TRBV12-3 or TRBV12-4, the J call TRBJ1-1; the D gene TCRdb calls, TRBD1, cannot be checked with no DNA. CDR3 length: 15 amino acids. CDR3 region: CASNRQGSPNTEAFF.

Measured by frequency, this clonotype is medium-sized. V is TRBV18 and J is TRBJ2-7; TCRdb calls TRBD1, which cannot be checked without DNA. Looked up from germline, CDR1 is KGHSH and CDR2 is LQKENI. This CDR3 has 14 amino acids. CDR3: CASSPTGGGGEQYF.

This sequence joins TRBV30 and TRBJ1-2; lacking DNA, the TRBD1 call made by TCRdb goes unchecked. Germline CDR1 reads GTSNPN; CDR2 reads SVGIG (reference sequence). This CDR3 contains 12 residues. The CDR3 sequence: CAWSRQYYGYTF.

This chain links TRBV6-5 with TRBJ1-1. Germline V gives CDR1 MNHEY, CDR2 SVGAGI. CDR3 length: 12 amino acids. This CDR3 reads CASSYESSESFF.

The chain links TRBV6-6 to TRBJ1-1. The germline V gene has CDR1 MNHNY and CDR2 SVGAGI (reference sequence). The CDR3 contains 15 residues. This chain's CDR3 is CASSYSTGPNTEAFF.

Judged by frequency, this clonotype is medium-sized. The rearrangement links TRBV2 to TRBJ1-2; TCRdb designates TRBD1, a call that cannot be tested without DNA. The CDR3 covers 14 residues. CDR1 and CDR2 (germline): SNHLY, FYNNEI. The CDR3 loop is CASSGAGTNYGYTF.

The rearrangement joins TRBV12-3 or TRBV12-4 to TRBJ2-7. CDR3 length: 12 residues. This chain's CDR3 is CASRHTSYEQYF.

V gene TRBV19 combines with J gene TRBJ1-2. The germline gives CDR1 LNHDA, CDR2 SQIVND (reference sequence). This CDR3 has 13 residues. The CDR3 spells CASSIFETSGYTF.

This clonotype is called medium-sized based on its frequency. J is TRBJ2-3 and V is TRBV30; TCRdb's D call, TRBD2, is unchecked because there is no DNA. The germline V gene encodes CDR1 GTSNPN and CDR2 SVGIG (reference sequence). CDR3 length: 14 amino acids. The CDR3 sequence: CAGRLAGGTDTQYF.

This chain uses TRBV6-5 with TRBJ1-1; TCRdb names TRBD1, which stays unverified in the absence of DNA. Germline CDR1 reads MNHEY; CDR2 reads SVGAGI. The CDR3 contains 16 residues. This chain's CDR3 is CASSYERSRGNTEAFF.

This clonotype shows up as medium-sized (0.01 to 0.1%) by frequency. CDR3 protein: CAGKRGTESGELFF. This chain connects TRBV19 to TRBJ2-2; TCRdb gives TRBD1 as the D gene, but with no DNA this cannot be confirmed. This CDR3 is built from 14 residues. In germline, CDR1 is LNHDA, CDR2 SQIVND (reference sequence).

This clonotype ranks as medium-sized (0.01 to 0.1%) in terms of frequency. The chain carries TRBV19 and TRBJ1-5. Looked up from germline, CDR1 is LNHDA and CDR2 is SQIVND (reference sequence). CDR3 length: 14 amino acids. The CDR3 reads CASSWGGGNQPQHF.

The rearrangement joins TRBV18 to TRBJ2-4. CDR3 length equals 16 residues. Germline lookup yields CDR1 KGHSH and CDR2 LQKENI. This chain's CDR3 is CASSPSDGVAKNIQYF.